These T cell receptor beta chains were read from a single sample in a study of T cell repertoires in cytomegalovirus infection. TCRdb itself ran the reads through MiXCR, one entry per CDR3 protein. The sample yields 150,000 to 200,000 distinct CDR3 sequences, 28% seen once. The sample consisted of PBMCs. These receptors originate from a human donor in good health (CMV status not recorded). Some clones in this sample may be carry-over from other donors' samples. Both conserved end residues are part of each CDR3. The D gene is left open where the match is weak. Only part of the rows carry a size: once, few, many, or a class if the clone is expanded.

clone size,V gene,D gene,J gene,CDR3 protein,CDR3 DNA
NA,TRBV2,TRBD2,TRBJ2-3,CASSPGGQGTDTQYF,TGTGCCAGCAGTCCGGGGGGGCAGGGCACAGATACGCAGTATTTT
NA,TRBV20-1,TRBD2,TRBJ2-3,CSARGGAGSTDTQYF,TGCAGTGCTAGAGGGGGAGCGGGGTCCACAGATACGCAGTATTTT
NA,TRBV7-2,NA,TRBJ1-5,CASSLQAGREPQHF,TGTGCCAGCAGCTTACAGGCAGGCCGGGAGCCCCAGCATTTT
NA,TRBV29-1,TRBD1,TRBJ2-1,CSVVKTGDGEQFF,TGCAGCGTTGTAAAGACAGGGGATGGGGAGCAGTTCTTC
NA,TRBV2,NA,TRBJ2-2,CASSPLGAGTAGELFF,TGTGCCAGCAGTCCCCTCGGCGCCGGAACAGCCGGGGAGCTGTTTTTT
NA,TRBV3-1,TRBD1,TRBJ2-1,CASSQDSFADRSYNEQFF,TGTGCCAGCAGCCAAGATTCCTTTGCGGACAGGTCCTACAATGAGCAGTTCTTC
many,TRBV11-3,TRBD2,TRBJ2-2,CASSPSGGTDTGELFF,TGTGCCAGCAGCCCCTCCGGGGGGACGGACACCGGGGAGCTGTTTTTT
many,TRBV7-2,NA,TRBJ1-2,CASSSVKSNGYTF,TGTGCCAGCAGCTCTGTAAAGAGCAATGGCTACACCTTC
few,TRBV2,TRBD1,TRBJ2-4,CASSLDRENIQYF,TGTGCCAGCAGTTTGGACAGGGAAAACATTCAGTACTTC
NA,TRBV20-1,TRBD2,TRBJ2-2,CSARDRLAAGGELFF,TGCAGTGCTAGAGATCGGCTAGCGGCTGGAGGGGAGCTGTTTTTT
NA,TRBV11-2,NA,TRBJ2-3,CASSLGRAADTQYF,TGTGCCAGCAGCTTAGGCAGGGCTGCAGATACGCAGTATTTT
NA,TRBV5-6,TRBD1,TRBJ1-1,CTSSSSDGGGRDTEAFF,TGTACCAGCAGCTCCTCGGACGGAGGGGGCAGAGACACTGAAGCTTTCTTT
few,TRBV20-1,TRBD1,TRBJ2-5,CSAREGQGGSETQYF,TGCAGTGCTAGAGAAGGACAGGGGGGATCCGAGACCCAGTACTTC